These T cell receptor beta chains were read from a single sample in a study of blood T cell repertoires in COVID-19. The assay was immunoSEQ multiplex PCR, and TCRdb's table has in-frame clones only and misses some. The data contain over 200,000 clones, nearly 90% of them singletons. The sample consisted of peripheral blood. These receptors all come from a woman younger than 35 who had recovered from COVID-19. Both conserved end residues are part of each CDR3. D genes are given only for firm matches. For some rows the clone size is stated as once, few or many, or as a class when expanded; others skip it.

clone_size	v_call	j_call	d_call	cdr3_nt	cdr3_aa
NA	TRBV3-1/TRBV3-2	TRBJ1-5	NA	TGTGCCAGCAGCCCTGGGGACATTCAGCCCCAGCATTTT	CASSPGDIQPQHF
NA	TRBV6-6	TRBJ2-7	TRBD2	TGTGCCAGCAGCTGGACTAGCGGGGTCTCCTACGAGCAGTACTTC	CASSWTSGVSYEQYF
once	TRBV11-3	TRBJ2-1	TRBD2	TGTGCCAGCAGCTTAGGCACAGCGGGAGGCGAAAATGAGCAGTTCTTC	CASSLGTAGGENEQFF
NA	TRBV28	TRBJ1-5	TRBD1	TGTGCCAGCAGCCTTACAGGGGGTAACAATCAGCCCCAGCATTTT	CASSLTGGNNQPQHF
once	TRBV12-5	TRBJ2-1	NA	TGTGCTAGTGGTTTGGTCGATGAGCAGTTCTTC	CASGLVDEQFF
once	TRBV10-3	TRBJ2-7	TRBD2	TGTGCCATCAGGGAGGGACTAGCCGTAGCCTACGAGCAGTACTTC	CAIREGLAVAYEQYF
many	TRBV6-5	TRBJ2-7	TRBD1	TGTGCCAGCAGACATCCACAAGACAGGGGGGACGAGCAGTACTTC	CASRHPQDRGDEQYF
NA	TRBV18	TRBJ2-7	TRBD1	TGTGCCAGCTCACCTTCAGGGGGCGCAGCGTACGAGCAGTACTTC	CASSPSGGAAYEQYF
NA	TRBV4-1	TRBJ1-2	NA	TGCGCCAGCAGCCAAACAGGAATCTATGGCTACACCTTC	CASSQTGIYGYTF
once	TRBV10-3	TRBJ1-2	TRBD1	TGTGCCATCAGTGCGGACAGGGATCTAGGCTACACCTTC	CAISADRDLGYTF
NA	TRBV6-7	TRBJ2-7	TRBD2	TGTGCCAGCAGTTCACGACTAGCGGGGGTTCTTTACTACGAGCAGTACTTC	CASSSRLAGVLYYEQYF
NA	TRBV25-1	TRBJ1-2	NA	TGTGCCAGCAGCATCGACAGTTTCTATGGCTACACCTTC	CASSIDSFYGYTF
NA	TRBV18	TRBJ2-1	TRBD2	TGTGCCAGCTCACCATCTAGCGGGAGGGCCAGTGAGCAGTTCTTC	CASSPSSGRASEQFF
NA	TRBV7-2	TRBJ2-7	NA	TGTGCCAGCAGCTTAGTTACCTACGAGCAGTACTTC	CASSLVTYEQYF
NA	TRBV5-6	TRBJ2-1	NA	TGTGCCAGCAGCTTTGAGGGAGGGGGCTACAATGAGCAGTTCTTC	CASSFEGGGYNEQFF
NA	TRBV25-1	TRBJ2-3	NA	TGTGCCAGCAGTGATTCCCAGGGACACACAGATACGCAGTATTTT	CASSDSQGHTDTQYF
NA	TRBV5-4	TRBJ1-6	TRBD1	TGTGCCAGCAGCGCCCCGGGACAGGGGGCACCCCTCCACTTT	CASSAPGQGAPLHF
NA	TRBV6-4	TRBJ2-6	NA	TGTGCCAGCAGTGCCTCGGGCATTTCTGGGGCCAACGTCCTGACTTTC	CASSASGISGANVLTF
NA	TRBV18	TRBJ2-1	TRBD1	TGTGCCAGCTCACCGGCTGTGACAGGGGACAATGAGCAGTTCTTC	CASSPAVTGDNEQFF
large	TRBV3-1/TRBV3-2	TRBJ2-7	NA	TGTGCCAGCAGCCAAGATCTAAGGGGCCAAATGTACGAGCAGTACTTC	CASSQDLRGQMYEQYF
NA	TRBV2	TRBJ2-2	TRBD1	TGTGCCAGCAGAAGACAGGGGGCAACCGGGGAGCTGTTTTTT	CASRRQGATGELFF
NA	TRBV4-3	TRBJ2-2	NA	TGCGCCAGCAGCTGGGGGCAGACGAACACCGGGGAGCTGTTTTTT	CASSWGQTNTGELFF
NA	TRBV3-1/TRBV3-2	TRBJ2-1	NA	TGTGCCAGCAGCCAAGCTTGGAGAGAGCACGACAATGAGCAGTTCTTC	CASSQAWREHDNEQFF